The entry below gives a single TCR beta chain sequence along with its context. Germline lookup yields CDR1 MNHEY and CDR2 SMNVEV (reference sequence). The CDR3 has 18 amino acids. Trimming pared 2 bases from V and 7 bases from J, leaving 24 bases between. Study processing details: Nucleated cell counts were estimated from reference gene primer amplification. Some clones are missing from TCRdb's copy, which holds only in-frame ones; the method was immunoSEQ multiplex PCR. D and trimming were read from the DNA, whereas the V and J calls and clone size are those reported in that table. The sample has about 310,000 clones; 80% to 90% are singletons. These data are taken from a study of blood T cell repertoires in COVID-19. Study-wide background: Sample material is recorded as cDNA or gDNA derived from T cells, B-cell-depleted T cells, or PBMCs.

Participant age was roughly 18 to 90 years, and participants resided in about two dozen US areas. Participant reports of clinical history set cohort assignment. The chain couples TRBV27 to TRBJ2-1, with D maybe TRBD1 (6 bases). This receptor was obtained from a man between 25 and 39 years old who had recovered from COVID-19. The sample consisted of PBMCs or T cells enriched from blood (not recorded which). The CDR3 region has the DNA TGTGCCAGCAGTTTAGATCCGCAGTCCAGGGGTGAGTCGAATGAGCAGTTCTTC. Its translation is CASSLDPQSRGESNEQFF.